A selection of T cell receptor beta chains follows, all from one sample in a study of cytomegalovirus exposure and HLA in healthy donors. Method: immunoSEQ multiplex PCR; TCRdb's copy keeps in-frame clones and lacks some. Of about 170,000 clones listed, under 90% are singletons. Sample: PBMCs. The receptors here all came from a man aged 18 to 29 in good health and CMV-seropositive. Both conserved end residues are part of each CDR3. A D gene is named only where the DNA matches it firmly. Clone size is shown for a subset of rows, as once, few, many or a class of expanded clone.

d_gene: NA
len: 15
abundance: NA
j_gene: TRBJ2-3
v_gene: TRBV18
CDR3aa: CASSPQTGRSDTQYF
CDR3nt: TGTGCCAGCTCACCCCAGACAGGTCGCTCAGATACGCAGTATTTT

d_gene: NA
len: 14
abundance: once
j_gene: TRBJ2-2
v_gene: TRBV9
CDR3aa: CASSVVARTGELFF
CDR3nt: TGTGCCAGCAGCGTAGTCGCTAGGACCGGGGAGCTGTTTTTT

d_gene: TRBD2
len: 15
abundance: NA
j_gene: TRBJ2-1
v_gene: TRBV27
CDR3aa: CASSSLAGVVHEQFF
CDR3nt: TGTGCCAGCAGTTCGCTAGCGGGAGTTGTCCATGAGCAGTTCTTC

d_gene: NA
len: 14
abundance: once
j_gene: TRBJ2-7
v_gene: TRBV7-9
CDR3aa: CASSLAGAGYEQYF
CDR3nt: TGTGCCAGCAGCTTAGCGGGAGCAGGCTACGAGCAGTACTTC

d_gene: TRBD2
len: 15
abundance: NA
j_gene: TRBJ2-7
v_gene: TRBV10-2
CDR3aa: CASSEFQRDSYEQYF
CDR3nt: TGCGCCAGCAGTGAGTTCCAGCGGGACTCCTACGAGCAGTACTTC

d_gene: NA
len: 11
abundance: NA
j_gene: TRBJ2-1
v_gene: TRBV20-1
CDR3aa: CTTQQGDEQFF
CDR3nt: TGCACCACGCAGCAGGGCGATGAGCAGTTCTTC

d_gene: NA
len: 15
abundance: NA
j_gene: TRBJ1-2
v_gene: TRBV7-2
CDR3aa: CASSLSEGPLYGYTF
CDR3nt: TGTGCCAGCAGCCTTTCCGAGGGCCCTCTATATGGCTACACCTTC

d_gene: TRBD2
len: 17
abundance: NA
j_gene: TRBJ2-3
v_gene: TRBV18
CDR3aa: CASSPPGLAGGGDTQYF
CDR3nt: TGTGCCAGCTCACCTCCGGGACTAGCGGGAGGTGGAGATACGCAGTATTTT

d_gene: TRBD1
len: 15
abundance: NA
j_gene: TRBJ1-3
v_gene: TRBV28
CDR3aa: CASRPRDRVTNTIYF
CDR3nt: TGTGCCAGCAGACCTAGGGACAGGGTAACCAACACCATATATTTT

d_gene: NA
len: 15
abundance: NA
j_gene: TRBJ1-2
v_gene: TRBV27
CDR3aa: CASSFYGTTNYGYTF
CDR3nt: TGTGCCAGCAGCTTCTATGGGACAACTAACTATGGCTACACCTTC

d_gene: TRBD1
len: 16
abundance: NA
j_gene: TRBJ1-2
v_gene: TRBV11-2
CDR3aa: CASSSTAGTGGYGYTF
CDR3nt: TGTGCCAGCAGCTCTACCGCCGGGACAGGGGGCTATGGCTACACCTTC

d_gene: NA
len: 15
abundance: NA
j_gene: TRBJ2-1
v_gene: TRBV7-6
CDR3aa: CASSFRTGYYNEQFF
CDR3nt: TGTGCCAGCAGCTTTAGGACTGGGTACTACAATGAGCAGTTCTTC

d_gene: NA
len: 15
abundance: NA
j_gene: TRBJ1-5
v_gene: TRBV4-1
CDR3aa: CASSQSPGPNQPQHF
CDR3nt: TGCGCCAGCAGCCAATCTCCAGGGCCCAATCAGCCCCAGCATTTT

d_gene: NA
len: 15
abundance: NA
j_gene: TRBJ2-5
v_gene: TRBV11-2
CDR3aa: CASRIPGRSQETQYF
CDR3nt: TGTGCCAGCAGGATACCAGGTCGTAGCCAAGAGACCCAGTACTTC

d_gene: NA
len: 13
abundance: NA
j_gene: TRBJ1-2
v_gene: TRBV28
CDR3aa: CASYPQGNYGYTF
CDR3nt: TGTGCCAGCTATCCCCAGGGCAACTATGGCTACACCTTC

d_gene: NA
len: 15
abundance: NA
j_gene: TRBJ1-5
v_gene: TRBV19
CDR3aa: CASSPTGYSNQPQHF
CDR3nt: TGTGCCAGTAGCCCTACGGGGTATAGCAATCAGCCCCAGCATTTT

d_gene: NA
len: 13
abundance: NA
j_gene: TRBJ1-1
v_gene: TRBV27
CDR3aa: CASSFQGNTEAFF
CDR3nt: TGTGCCAGCAGTTTCCAGGGGAACACTGAAGCTTTCTTT